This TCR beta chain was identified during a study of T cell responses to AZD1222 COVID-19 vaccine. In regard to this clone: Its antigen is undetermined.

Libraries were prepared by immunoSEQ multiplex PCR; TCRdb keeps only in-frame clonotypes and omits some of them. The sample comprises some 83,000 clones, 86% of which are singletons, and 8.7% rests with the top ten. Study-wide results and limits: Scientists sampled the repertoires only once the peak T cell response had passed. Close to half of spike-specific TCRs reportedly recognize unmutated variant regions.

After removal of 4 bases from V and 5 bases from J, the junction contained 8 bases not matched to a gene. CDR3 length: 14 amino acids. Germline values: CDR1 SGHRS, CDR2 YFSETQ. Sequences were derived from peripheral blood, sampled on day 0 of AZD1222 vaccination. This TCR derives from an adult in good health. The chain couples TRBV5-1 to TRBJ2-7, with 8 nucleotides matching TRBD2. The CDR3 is CASSPPGLGDEQYF. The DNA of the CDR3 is TGCGCCAGCAGCCCGCCGGGACTAGGGGACGAGCAGTACTTC. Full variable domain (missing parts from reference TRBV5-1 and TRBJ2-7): KAGVTQTPRYLIKTRGQQVTLSCSPISGHRSVSWYQQTPGQGLQFLFEYFSETQRNKGNFPGRFSGRQFSNSRSEMNVSTLELGDSALYLCASSPPGLGDEQYFGPGTRLTVT.